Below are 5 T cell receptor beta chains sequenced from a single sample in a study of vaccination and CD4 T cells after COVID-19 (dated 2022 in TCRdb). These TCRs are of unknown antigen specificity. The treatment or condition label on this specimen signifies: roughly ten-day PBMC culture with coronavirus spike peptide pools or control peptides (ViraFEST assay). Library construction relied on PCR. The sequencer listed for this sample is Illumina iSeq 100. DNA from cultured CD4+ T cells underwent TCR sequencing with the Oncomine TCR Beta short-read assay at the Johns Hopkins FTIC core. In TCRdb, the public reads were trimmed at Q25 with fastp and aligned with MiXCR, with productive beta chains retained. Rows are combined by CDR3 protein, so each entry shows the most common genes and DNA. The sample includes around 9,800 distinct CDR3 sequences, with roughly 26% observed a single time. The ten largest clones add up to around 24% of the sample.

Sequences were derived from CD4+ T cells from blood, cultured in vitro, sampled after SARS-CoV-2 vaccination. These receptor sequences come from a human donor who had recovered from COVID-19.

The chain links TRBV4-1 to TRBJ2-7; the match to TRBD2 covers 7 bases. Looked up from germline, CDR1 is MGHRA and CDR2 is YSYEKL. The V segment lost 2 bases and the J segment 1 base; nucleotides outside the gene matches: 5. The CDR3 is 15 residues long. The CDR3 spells CASSQRASGSYEQYF. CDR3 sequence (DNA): TGCGCCAGCAGCCAACGGGCTAGCGGATCCTACGAGCAGTACTTC.

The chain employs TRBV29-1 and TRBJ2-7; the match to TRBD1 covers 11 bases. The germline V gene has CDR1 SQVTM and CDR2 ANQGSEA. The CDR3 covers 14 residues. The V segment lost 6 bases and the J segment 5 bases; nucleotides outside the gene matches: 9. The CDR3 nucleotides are TGCAGCGTAGGTGGACAGGGGGCGGTCCACGAGCAGTACTTC. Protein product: CSVGGQGAVHEQYF.

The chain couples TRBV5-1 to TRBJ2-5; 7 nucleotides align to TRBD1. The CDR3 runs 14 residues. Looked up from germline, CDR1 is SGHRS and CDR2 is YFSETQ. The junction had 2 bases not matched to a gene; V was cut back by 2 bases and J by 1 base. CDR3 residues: CASSLRDSQETQYF. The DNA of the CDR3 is TGCGCCAGCAGCTTAAGGGACAGCCAAGAGACCCAGTACTTC.

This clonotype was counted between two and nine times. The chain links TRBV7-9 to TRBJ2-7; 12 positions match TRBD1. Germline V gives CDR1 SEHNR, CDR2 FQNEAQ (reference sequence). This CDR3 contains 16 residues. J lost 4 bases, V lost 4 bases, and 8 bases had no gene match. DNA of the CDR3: TGTGCCAGCAGCTCTGCCCCGGGACAGGGGGCGTACGAGCAGTACTTC. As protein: CASSSAPGQGAYEQYF.

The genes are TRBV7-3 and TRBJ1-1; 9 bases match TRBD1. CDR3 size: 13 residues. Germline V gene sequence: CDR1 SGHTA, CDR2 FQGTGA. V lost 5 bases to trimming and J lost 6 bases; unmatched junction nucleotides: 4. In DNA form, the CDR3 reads TGTGCCAGCAGCGTACAGGGGGCCTCTGAAGCTTTCTTT. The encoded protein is CASSVQGASEAFF.